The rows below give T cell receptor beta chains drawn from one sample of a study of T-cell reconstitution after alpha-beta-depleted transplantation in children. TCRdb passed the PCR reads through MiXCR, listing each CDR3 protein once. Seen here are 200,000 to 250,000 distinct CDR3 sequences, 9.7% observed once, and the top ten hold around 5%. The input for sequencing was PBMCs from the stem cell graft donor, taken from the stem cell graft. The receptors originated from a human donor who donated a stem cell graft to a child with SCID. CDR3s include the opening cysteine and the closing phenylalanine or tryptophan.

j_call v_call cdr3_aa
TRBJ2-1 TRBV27 CASSLTWDGYNEQFF
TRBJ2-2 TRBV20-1 CSCRLAGNTGELFF
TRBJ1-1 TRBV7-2 CASSSDQNTEAFF
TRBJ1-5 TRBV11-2 CASSRLPGQSNQPQHF
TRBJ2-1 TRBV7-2 CASSSRRSLAYNEQFF
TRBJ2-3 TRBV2 CASNIQAPVTDTQYF
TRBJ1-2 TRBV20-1 CSAIRPPGYTF
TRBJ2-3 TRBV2 CASCSTGRGAGGTDTQYF
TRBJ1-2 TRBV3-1 CASSPANGRGASNYGYTF
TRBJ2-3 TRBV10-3 CAIKPSGGADTQYF
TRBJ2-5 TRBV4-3 CASSQRGRGETQYF
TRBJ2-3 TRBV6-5 CASSYRAAGQTDTQYF
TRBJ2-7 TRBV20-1 CSARGSQNSYEQYF
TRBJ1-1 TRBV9 CASSVAPGRNTEAFF
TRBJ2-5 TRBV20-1 CSAVSPKRGFETQYF
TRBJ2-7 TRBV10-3 CATSGSLSYEQYF
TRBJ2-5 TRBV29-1 CSVETGVETQYF
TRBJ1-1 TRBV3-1 CASSQGWVSEAFF
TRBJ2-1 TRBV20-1 CSAQPPGLAVYNEQFF
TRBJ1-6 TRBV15 CATSISLSSPLHF
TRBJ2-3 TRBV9 CASSVASSGGLSTDTQYF
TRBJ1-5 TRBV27 CASSVPGLYQPQHF
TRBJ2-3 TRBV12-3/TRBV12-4 CASTFGGATDTQYF
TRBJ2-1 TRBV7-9 CASSPSGRSSYNEQFF
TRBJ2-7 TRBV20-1 CSAEGPSYEQYF
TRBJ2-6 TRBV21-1 CASSKGGEPPGANVLTF
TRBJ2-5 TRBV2 CASSEYLVGQETQYF
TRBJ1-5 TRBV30 CAWNPGQGLQPQHF
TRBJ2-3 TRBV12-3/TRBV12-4 CASSPRASGGTDTQYF
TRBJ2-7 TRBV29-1 CSVGVGPAPYEQYF
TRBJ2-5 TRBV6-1 CASSEGYWTRETQYF
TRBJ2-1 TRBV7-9 CASIPNEREFYNEQFF